A single sample gave rise to the 2 T cell receptor beta chains below, sequenced in a study of blood T cell repertoires in COVID-19. TCRdb's copy holds only in-frame clones and misses some; the assay was immunoSEQ multiplex PCR. The repertoire holds approximately 53,000 clones, with 82% as singletons. Sequencing used peripheral blood. Receptor source: a woman aged 55-70 years with acute or convalescent COVID-19.

This chain joins TRBV30 and TRBJ1-2; unclear D gene. V lost 4 bases, J lost 1 base, and 13 bases lay in between. The germline CDR1 and CDR2 sequences are GTSNPN and SVGIG (reference sequence). This CDR3 comprises 14 residues. The CDR3 region is CAWMKLRVNYGYTF. The CDR3 nucleotides are TGTGCCTGGATGAAATTGAGAGTTAACTATGGCTACACCTTC.

This clone was recorded only once. The chain uses TRBV27 and TRBJ2-7; 10 bases fit TRBD2. The V and J ends lost 5 bases and 3 bases, in that order; junction bases with no gene match: 4. CDR3 length: 14 residues. Germline V gives CDR1 MNHEY, CDR2 SMNVEV (reference sequence). As DNA, the CDR3 is TGTGCCAGCAGTCCTCTAGCGGGGGTCTACGAGCAGTACTTC. Translating gives CASSPLAGVYEQYF.